Below, 11 T cell receptor beta chains from the same sample are listed, as sequenced in a study of T cells in tuberculosis. Generated by immunoSEQ multiplex PCR, the TCRdb table keeps only in-frame clones and is missing some. The data contain fewer than 40,000 clones, 95% to 97% of them singletons. Sequenced input: PBMCs. Every receptor here comes from a donor aged 10-29 years with latent tuberculosis or without tuberculosis infection.

The rearrangement links TRBV5-1 to TRBJ2-1; the match to TRBD2 covers 9 bases. This CDR3 contains 16 residues. Germline trimming cut 4 bases from V and 0 bases from J; bases unmatched to any gene: 5. The germline CDR1 and CDR2 sequences are SGHRS and YFSETQ. In DNA, the CDR3 is TGCGCCAGCAGCCTCTATAGCGGGAGCTCCTACAATGAGCAGTTCTTC. It codes for CASSLYSGSSYNEQFF.

This sequence joins TRBV28 and TRBJ2-7, with D perhaps TRBD1 (6 bases). This CDR3 has 14 residues. CDR1 is MDHEN and CDR2 is SYDVKM in the germline V gene. Trimming pared 5 bases from V and 5 bases from J, leaving 16 bases between. The CDR3 here is CASSPHRDQDEQYF. The CDR3, as DNA: TGTGCCAGCAGTCCACACAGGGATCAGGACGAGCAGTACTTC.

The chain employs TRBV6-1 and TRBJ2-3; D unclear. The CDR3 is 15 residues long. From germline, CDR1 is MNHNS and CDR2 SASEGT. The V end was cut by 5 bases, the J end by 0 bases, with 12 bases between. CDR3 region: CASSLTFTSTDTQYF. Here the CDR3 DNA reads TGTGCCAGCAGTCTGACATTTACTAGCACAGATACGCAGTATTTT.

V gene TRBV19 combines with J gene TRBJ2-7, with TRBD2 matching over 9 bases. The ends lost 5 bases at V and 5 bases at J; junction bases unmatched: 4. This CDR3 comprises 13 residues. Per the germline V gene, CDR1 is LNHDA and CDR2 is SQIVND (reference sequence). CDR3 residues: CASSSSGIHEQYF. The CDR3 DNA follows: TGTGCCAGTAGTTCTAGCGGGATCCACGAGCAGTACTTC.

This CDR3 reads CASRETGNNYEQYF. CDR3 DNA sequence: TGTGCCAGCAGAGAGACAGGGAATAACTACGAGCAGTACTTC. The chain links TRBV6-1 to TRBJ2-7, with 7 bases aligning to TRBD1. V was pared by 6 bases and J by 3 bases, with 8 bases of the junction left unmatched. CDR1 is MNHNS and CDR2 is SASEGT in the germline V gene. The CDR3 totals 14 residues.

The V and J genes are TRBV4-1 and TRBJ2-1; D not certain. CDR1 and CDR2 (germline): MGHRA, YSYEKL. The CDR3 covers 15 residues. The V end was cut by 4 bases, the J end by 0 bases, with 10 bases between. Here the CDR3 DNA reads TGCGCCAGCAGCCGTGAGCCGTACTCCTACAATGAGCAGTTCTTC. This sequence encodes CASSREPYSYNEQFF.

The CDR3 reads CASMLQGTKNIQYF. The CDR3 DNA reads TGTGCCAGCATGCTCCAGGGGACGAAAAACATTCAGTACTTC. V gene TRBV2 combines with J gene TRBJ2-4; D perhaps matches TRBD1 (6 bases). This CDR3 region has 14 residues. Per germline, CDR1 SNHLY and CDR2 FYNNEI. V lost 7 bases and J lost 4, with 14 bases in between. Based on the CDR3 plus reference TRBV2 and TRBJ2-4, the full variable domain is EPEVTQTPSHQVTQMGQEVILRCVPISNHLYFYWYRQILGQKVEFLVSFYNNEISEKSEIFDDQFSVERPDGSNFTLKIRSTKLEDSAMYFCASMLQGTKNIQYFGAGTRLSVL.

The chain recombines TRBV5-1 with TRBJ2-5; possible D gene TRBD1, 6 bases. The V end was cut by 0 bases, the J end by 5 bases, with 11 bases between. CDR1 is SGHRS, CDR2 YFSETQ, per germline. This CDR3 comprises 14 residues. CDR3 region: CASSLVGQGETQYF. DNA of the CDR3: TGCGCCAGCAGCTTGGTGGGACAAGGTGAGACCCAGTACTTC. The variable domain in full, completed from reference TRBV5-1 and TRBJ2-5, reads KAGVTQTPRYLIKTRGQQVTLSCSPISGHRSVSWYQQTPGQGLQFLFEYFSETQRNKGNFPGRFSGRQFSNSRSEMNVSTLELGDSALYLCASSLVGQGETQYFGPGTRLLVL.

The V gene is TRBV11-2, the J gene TRBJ1-2; tentative D call: TRBD1 (5 bases). The CDR3 is made up of 15 amino acids. The V gene's germline CDR1 is SGHAT and CDR2 FQNNGV. Between the trimmed V and J ends, which lost 5 bases and 0 bases, there was a span of 13 bases. The CDR3 DNA follows: TGTGCCAGCAGCCCCCGGGTAGGGGCTAACTATGGCTACACCTTC. Encoded protein: CASSPRVGANYGYTF.

This chain connects TRBV7-6 to TRBJ2-3, with 14 bases matching TRBD2. Germline V gene sequence: CDR1 SGHVS, CDR2 FNYEAQ. V lost 4 bases and J lost 0; bases outside the gene matches: 9. The length of the CDR3 is 19 residues. CDR3 loop: CASSYGTSGGVWSTDTQYF. The CDR3 DNA follows: TGTGCCAGCAGCTACGGGACTAGCGGGGGCGTATGGAGCACAGATACGCAGTATTTT.

CDR3 coding DNA: TGCGCCAGCAGCTTTACTAGCGGGGGCGCTATCCGTCCGTTCTTC. Protein: CASSFTSGGAIRPFF. The rearrangement joins TRBV5-1 to TRBJ2-1; the match to TRBD2 covers 11 bases. Per germline, CDR1 SGHRS and CDR2 YFSETQ. This CDR3 spans 15 amino acids. J gave up 15 bases and V 2 bases, and 13 bases lay outside the gene matches.